This entry lists 28 T cell receptor beta chains sequenced from one sample in a study of blood T cells in healthy people across ages. A J-beta primer mix and a sample-barcoded 5' primer were used in a second PCR of about 7 to 11 cycles. One entry per CDR3 protein, called by TCRdb with MiXCR from the 5' RACE reads. There are more than 1,400,000 distinct CDR3 sequences in the sample; around two fifths occur only once, and roughly 8.2% lies in the top ten. Sequencing input: blood. The receptors originated from a woman aged 18-29 years in good health.

J is TRBJ1-2 and V is TRBV4-1; D gene uncertain. V lost 0 bases and J 4 bases, leaving 9 bases between the germline ends. The CDR3 is 14 residues long. Germline loops: CDR1 MGHRA, CDR2 YSYEKL. CDR3 DNA: TGCGCCAGCAGCCAAGAAAGGACGGTCTATGGCTACACCTTC. Residues: CASSQERTVYGYTF.

This clonotype appeared many times. The chain couples TRBV11-2 to TRBJ2-1, with D uncertain. V was clipped by 5 bases and J by 5 bases, with 10 bases between them. Germline V gene data show CDR1 as SGHAT and CDR2 as FQNNGV. The CDR3 has 13 amino acids. CDR3 DNA sequence: TGTGCCAGCAGCCCCTTAGGAGACAATGAGCAGTTCTTC. Translated: CASSPLGDNEQFF.

The chain employs TRBV20-1 and TRBJ2-3, with TRBD2 matching over 7 bases. Germline V lookup: CDR1 DFQATT, CDR2 SNEGSKA (reference sequence). The CDR3 runs 14 residues. The CDR3 sequence is CSAPLAVSTDTQYF. CDR3 sequence (DNA): TGCAGCGCCCCCCTAGCGGTTAGCACAGATACGCAGTATTTT.

The chain couples TRBV20-1 to TRBJ2-3; D not resolved. Per germline, CDR1 DFQATT and CDR2 SNEGSKA (reference sequence). V shed 6 bases and J shed 5 bases, with 15 bases lying between them. The CDR3 totals 13 residues. In DNA form, the CDR3 reads TGCAGTGCCCCAGTGGTGGGTGGAGATACGCAGTATTTT. Translated: CSAPVVGGDTQYF.

This clonotype came up a few times. V usage is TRBV6-2 or TRBV6-3 and J usage is TRBJ2-6; D is undetermined. The ends were cut back, 2 bases at V and 5 bases at J, with 10 bases in the middle. The CDR3 has 15 amino acids. The germline gives CDR1 MNHEY, CDR2 SVGEGT. CDR3 coding DNA: TGTGCCAGCAGTTACCTTTGGTACTGGGCCAACGTCCTGACTTTC. Amino acids: CASSYLWYWANVLTF.

V and J are TRBV29-1 and TRBJ1-2; the D gene is possibly TRBD1 (6 bases). The V end lost 5 bases, the J end lost 8 bases, and 9 bases lay between the germline ends. The length of the CDR3 is 10 residues. Germline V CDR1 and CDR2: SQVTM, ANQGSEA. The CDR3 loop reads CSVYRVGYTF. CDR3 bases: TGCAGCGTTTACAGGGTAGGCTACACCTTC. Variable domain in full (rest from reference TRBV29-1 and TRBJ1-2): SAVISQKPSRDICQRGTSLTIQCQVDSQVTMMFWYRQQPGQSLTLIATANQGSEATYESGFVIDKFPISRPNLTFSTLTVSNMSPEDSSIYLCSVYRVGYTFGSGTRLTVV.

On this clonotype itself: One end of the junction varies from germline; a read error may be responsible. The rearrangement uses TRBV25-1 and TRBJ2-3; D may be TRBD1 (5 bases). This CDR3 region has 18 residues. Germline CDR1 MGHDK, CDR2 SYGVNS. CDR3 nucleotides: TGTGCCAGCAGTGAATTCGTTCCTTCGGGCAGGGCGACAGATACGCATTATTTT. Amino acid sequence: CASSEFVPSGRATDTHYF.

This rearrangement joins TRBV6-1 to TRBJ2-5, with D possibly TRBD2 on 6 matching bases. This CDR3 is built from 16 residues. Trimming cost V 10 bases and J 5 bases, with 26 bases left between them. Per the germline V gene, CDR1 is MNHNS and CDR2 is SASEGT. Written as DNA, the CDR3 is TGTGCCACTCCGCGGGGTGAGAAACAAACCATGGAGACCCAGTACTTC. It yields the protein CATPRGEKQTMETQYF.

The rearrangement links TRBV7-2 to TRBJ2-3; D ambiguous. Germline loops: CDR1 SGHTA, CDR2 FQGNSA. The ends were cut back, 5 bases at V and 5 bases at J, with 8 bases in the middle. This CDR3 is 12 amino acids long. The CDR3 bases are TGTGCCAGCAGCCGTCATGAAGATACGCAGTATTTT. As protein: CASSRHEDTQYF.

The genes are TRBV4-1 and TRBJ1-5; D call uncertain. The CDR3 loop spans 15 amino acids. Trimming left V 4 bases short and J 1 base short, with 11 bases between. CDR1 and CDR2 from the germline V gene are MGHRA and YSYEKL. CDR3 sequence: CASSPRIGSNQPQHF. The CDR3 nucleotides are TGCGCCAGCAGCCCCAGGATAGGCAGCAATCAGCCCCAGCATTTT.

The chain recombines TRBV6-5 with TRBJ2-7; 10 bases map to TRBD1. The V segment lost 4 bases and the J segment 7 bases; nucleotides outside the gene matches: 10. The germline V gene encodes CDR1 MNHEY and CDR2 SVGAGI. The CDR3 covers 15 residues. The CDR3 is CASSSPGQGIGEQYF. As DNA, the CDR3 is TGTGCCAGCAGTTCCCCGGGACAGGGGATAGGGGAGCAGTACTTC.

This clonotype was seen more than once but under ten times. The chain combines TRBV6-5 with TRBJ2-7; the match to TRBD1 covers 7 bases. Germline CDR1 and CDR2: MNHEY and SVGAGI. V lost 4 bases to trimming and J lost 2 bases; unmatched junction nucleotides: 2. There are 13 residues in the CDR3. The CDR3: CASSFTGAYEQYF. DNA of the CDR3: TGTGCCAGCAGTTTTACAGGGGCCTACGAGCAGTACTTC.

CDR3 in DNA: TGTGCCATCAGTGATGTGGCGGTAGGGACCCAGTACGAGCAGTACTTC. The encoded protein is CAISDVAVGTQYEQYF. The gene calls are TRBV10-3 and TRBJ2-7; perhaps D is TRBD1 or TRBD2 (5 bases each). Looked up from germline, CDR1 is ENHRY and CDR2 is SYGVKD. The V gene lost 3 bases and the J gene lost 4 bases, with 19 bases spanning the gap. The CDR3 sequence is 16 residues long.

The chain employs TRBV6-1 and TRBJ2-4; 9 positions agree with TRBD2. V was clipped by 7 bases and J by 0 bases; unmatched bases: 16. The CDR3 extends over 19 amino acids. The germline CDR1 and CDR2 sequences are MNHNS and SASEGT. The CDR3 spells CASKSLGGRGRLAKNIQYF. Here the CDR3 DNA reads TGTGCCAGCAAATCACTAGGCGGGAGGGGACGGTTAGCCAAAAACATTCAGTACTTC.

This CDR3 is CSARRGQDYNEQFF. CDR3 nucleotides: TGCAGTGCTAGGCGCGGACAGGATTACAATGAGCAGTTCTTC. The chain uses TRBV20-1 and TRBJ2-1; 7 nucleotides align to TRBD1. V gave up 3 bases and J gave up 4 bases; unmatched junction bases: 6. Germline-derived CDR1 and CDR2 are DFQATT and SNEGSKA (reference sequence). The CDR3 runs 14 residues.

The V call is TRBV4-2, the J call TRBJ2-5; 10 bases fit TRBD1. This CDR3 is built from 17 residues. V dropped 1 base and J dropped 2; count of bases not matched to a gene: 7. Germline CDR1 is LGHNA and CDR2 is YNFKEQ. For the CDR3, the DNA is TGTGCCAGCAGCCAAGGGGGACAGGGGCTAGTTCAAGAGACCCAGTACTTC. Translated, it gives CASSQGGQGLVQETQYF.

This chain links TRBV27 with TRBJ2-7; 13 bases are a match to TRBD2. The CDR3 covers 18 residues. V dropped 6 bases and J dropped 0; count of bases not matched to a gene: 11. Germline CDR1 MNHEY, CDR2 SMNVEV (reference sequence). The CDR3 DNA is TGTGCCAGCAGACCCGGACTAGCGGGGGAGAGATACTCCTACGAGCAGTACTTC. This translates into CASRPGLAGERYSYEQYF.

The V gene is TRBV20-1, the J gene TRBJ2-3; the D gene is possibly TRBD1 (6 bases). CDR3 size: 17 residues. V was pared by 6 bases and J by 0 bases, with 22 bases between. Looked up from germline, CDR1 is DFQATT and CDR2 is SNEGSKA (reference sequence). CDR3 loop: CSAEGHEGRSSTDTQYF. DNA of the CDR3: TGCAGTGCCGAGGGACATGAAGGCCGTTCTAGCACAGATACGCAGTATTTT.

This clonotype was seen once. V gene TRBV27 combines with J gene TRBJ2-5; 15 bases align to TRBD2. J was trimmed by 11 bases and V by 7 bases; bases with no gene match: 14. CDR3 length equals 16 residues. CDR1 and CDR2 (germline): MNHEY, SMNVEV (reference sequence). This CDR3 is CASTPGTSGRLSEQYF. The CDR3 DNA sequence: TGTGCCAGCACCCCAGGGACTAGCGGGAGGCTCAGTGAGCAGTACTTC.

This clonotype has a handful of counts. The genes are TRBV10-3 and TRBJ2-5; D perhaps matches TRBD1 (6 bases). This CDR3 has 14 residues. Per the germline V gene, CDR1 is ENHRY and CDR2 is SYGVKD. V was trimmed by 6 bases and J by 0 bases, leaving 11 bases between them. The CDR3 protein is CAISYDRYQETQYF. CDR3 DNA sequence: TGTGCCATCAGCTACGACAGGTACCAAGAGACCCAGTACTTC.

This clonotype was detected only a few times. This sequence joins TRBV28 and TRBJ1-2; D is unresolved. From germline, CDR1 is MDHEN and CDR2 SYDVKM. This CDR3 is built from 14 residues. The V end lost 5 bases, the J end lost 4 bases, and 14 bases lay between the germline ends. This CDR3 reads CASSPRWVGYGYTF. In DNA form, the CDR3 reads TGTGCCAGCAGTCCGAGATGGGTTGGCTATGGCTACACCTTC.

This clonotype was counted a few times. The chain combines TRBV10-3 with TRBJ1-5; no clear D. Looked up from germline, CDR1 is ENHRY and CDR2 is SYGVKD. This CDR3 spans 14 amino acids. Trimming took 6 bases from V and 2 from J, leaving 11 bases between them. The CDR3 coding sequence is TGTGCCATCAGCCTCGAAGTGGGCAATCAGCCCCAGCATTTT. This translates into CAISLEVGNQPQHF.

The gene calls are TRBV20-1 and TRBJ2-5; 7 nucleotides align to TRBD2. In germline, CDR1 is DFQATT, CDR2 SNEGSKA (reference sequence). With V trimmed by 3 bases and J by 1 base, 11 bases remained unmatched. CDR3 size: 16 residues. The CDR3 region is CSARPGEAGLQETQYF. The CDR3, as DNA: TGCAGTGCTAGGCCGGGTGAAGCGGGACTCCAAGAGACCCAGTACTTC.

This chain uses TRBV18 with TRBJ2-7, with 9 bases matching TRBD2. J gave up 0 bases and V 10 bases, and 25 bases lay outside the gene matches. CDR1 and CDR2 (germline): KGHSH, LQKENI. The CDR3 sequence is 20 residues long. In DNA form, the CDR3 reads TGTGCCATCTTCCGGAGCTACGCGGGAGGGCCTCAAGTAGGCTCCTACGAGCAGTACTTC. As protein: CAIFRSYAGGPQVGSYEQYF.

The rearrangement uses TRBV7-2 and TRBJ2-2; D gene uncertain. Trimming took off 5 bases at V and 0 bases at J, with 13 bases between the two ends. The CDR3 consists of 16 residues. Germline loops: CDR1 SGHTA, CDR2 FQGNSA. This CDR3 is CASSLKGSTNTGELFF. DNA of the CDR3: TGTGCCAGCAGCCTCAAGGGTAGCACGAACACCGGGGAGCTGTTTTTT.

The chain links TRBV5-4 to TRBJ2-3; 10 nucleotides match TRBD2. Germline V lookup: CDR1 SGHNT, CDR2 YYREEE (reference sequence). V gave up 5 bases and J gave up 9 bases; unmatched junction bases: 15. The CDR3 spans 16 residues. CDR3 residues: CASRGGELAGYGTQYF. In DNA, the CDR3 is TGTGCCAGCAGGGGTGGGGAACTAGCGGGATATGGGACGCAGTATTTT.

Only a few counts were recorded for this clonotype. The chain recombines TRBV5-1 with TRBJ2-7; D call uncertain. Trimming left V 4 bases short and J 2 bases short, with 10 bases between. The CDR3 contains 13 residues. CDR1 is SGHRS, CDR2 YFSETQ, per germline. CDR3 sequence (DNA): TGCGCCAGCAGCAGATACGGAACCTACGAGCAGTACTTC. Protein sequence: CASSRYGTYEQYF.

The sample holds one count of this clonotype. CDR3 sequence (DNA): TGCGCCAGCAGCCAAGACGGGGTAGCGGGAGGGCCGGGAAACATTCAGTACTTC. Its translation: CASSQDGVAGGPGNIQYF. The V call is TRBV4-1, the J call TRBJ2-4; 11 bases are shared with TRBD2. Per germline, CDR1 MGHRA and CDR2 YSYEKL. The CDR3 runs to 18 residues. Germline trimming cut 0 bases from V and 6 bases from J; bases unmatched to any gene: 10.